These 29 T cell receptor beta chains originate from one sample sequenced in a study of cytomegalovirus exposure and HLA in healthy donors. The PCR employed 60 Vbeta primers together with 13 Jbeta primers. Data came from immunoSEQ multiplex PCR; TCRdb stores just in-frame clones and leaves some out. The sample lists approximately 54,000 clones, less than 85% occurring once. Sequenced sample: PBMCs. The receptors come from a woman aged 18-35 years in good health and CMV-seronegative.

The chain uses TRBV7-3 and TRBJ1-4, with D perhaps matching TRBD1 (5 bases). The V gene lost 2 bases and the J gene lost 7 bases, with 23 bases spanning the gap. From germline, CDR1 is SGHTA and CDR2 FQGTGA. CDR3 size: 18 residues. The DNA for the CDR3 is TGTGCCAGCAGCTTATCCGGGACGGCCGGGAGTATAGGTGAAAAACTGTTTTTT. Translation: CASSLSGTAGSIGEKLFF.

This sequence joins TRBV15 and TRBJ1-4, with a possible D match to TRBD1 (5 bases). The V gene's germline CDR1 is LNHNV and CDR2 YYDKDF (reference sequence). CDR3 length: 16 amino acids. With 4 bases removed from V and 0 bases from J, the gap between germline ends came to 12 bases. In DNA form, the CDR3 reads TGTGCCACCAGCACGACCAGGGTGGCAACTAATGAAAAACTGTTTTTT. Its protein is CATSTTRVATNEKLFF.

The V and J genes are TRBV6-1 and TRBJ1-5, with D tentatively TRBD1 (6 bases). Trimming left V 0 bases short and J 7 bases short, with 16 bases between. Germline V gene sequence: CDR1 MNHNS, CDR2 SASEGT. This CDR3 spans 16 amino acids. The CDR3: CASSEAGRTVGQPQHF. DNA of the CDR3: TGTGCCAGCAGTGAAGCGGGGCGGACAGTAGGGCAGCCCCAGCATTTT.

This chain joins TRBV5-1 and TRBJ2-1; 8 nucleotides line up with TRBD1. Germline V gene lookup returns CDR1 SGHRS and CDR2 YFSETQ. This CDR3 is built from 14 residues. With V trimmed by 4 bases and J by 5 bases, 5 bases remained unmatched. CDR3 coding DNA: TGCGCCAGCAGCACCGGACAGGGTGACAATGAGCAGTTCTTC. Translating it yields CASSTGQGDNEQFF. Full variable domain (outside the CDR3, taken from reference TRBV5-1 and TRBJ2-1): KAGVTQTPRYLIKTRGQQVTLSCSPISGHRSVSWYQQTPGQGLQFLFEYFSETQRNKGNFPGRFSGRQFSNSRSEMNVSTLELGDSALYLCASSTGQGDNEQFFGPGTRLTVL.

V usage is TRBV2 and J usage is TRBJ2-7, with a weak D call TRBD2 (5 bases). The CDR3 runs to 14 residues. Trimming stripped 3 bases from V and 3 bases from J, with 12 bases between. CDR1 is SNHLY, CDR2 FYNNEI, per germline. The CDR3 protein is CASSDDRLLYEQYF. The DNA of the CDR3 is TGTGCCAGCAGTGACGACCGACTACTCTACGAGCAGTACTTC.

The J gene is TRBJ2-1, the V gene TRBV5-1; TRBD2 matches at 7 bases. The CDR3 contains 16 residues. CDR1 is SGHRS and CDR2 is YFSETQ in the germline V gene. The ends lost 0 bases at V and 3 bases at J; junction bases unmatched: 6. The CDR3 reads CASSLVGGGDYNEQFF. The CDR3 DNA follows: TGCGCCAGCAGCTTGGTGGGGGGAGGGGACTACAATGAGCAGTTCTTC.

This clone occurred a few times. This chain uses TRBV5-1 with TRBJ1-2, with D perhaps matching TRBD1 (6 bases). This CDR3 has 13 amino acids. In germline, CDR1 is SGHRS, CDR2 YFSETQ. V lost 4 bases and J lost 9, with 16 bases in between. CDR3 coding DNA: TGCGCCAGCAGCCCCCAGGACAGCTACCGCTACACCTTC. Its protein product is CASSPQDSYRYTF. The full variable domain, rest sourced from reference TRBV5-1 and TRBJ1-2, is KAGVTQTPRYLIKTRGQQVTLSCSPISGHRSVSWYQQTPGQGLQFLFEYFSETQRNKGNFPGRFSGRQFSNSRSEMNVSTLELGDSALYLCASSPQDSYRYTFGSGTRLTVV.

The CDR3 DNA reads as TGTGCCAGCAGCCGAGGCCGGGGCACCGGGGAGCTGTTTTTT. Its protein is CASSRGRGTGELFF. This sequence joins TRBV27 and TRBJ2-2; tentative D call: TRBD2 (5 bases). Germline V gene data show CDR1 as MNHEY and CDR2 as SMNVEV (reference sequence). This CDR3 region has 14 residues. Trimming removed 6 bases from V and 4 bases from J, with 12 bases in between.

The genes are TRBV9 and TRBJ1-2; D gene ambiguous. This CDR3 has 13 amino acids. Germline lookup yields CDR1 SGDLS and CDR2 YYNGEE. V lost 0 bases to trimming and J lost 2 bases, with 5 bases between them. This CDR3 reads CASSVALNYGYTF. As DNA, the CDR3 is TGTGCCAGCAGCGTAGCCCTAAACTATGGCTACACCTTC.

The chain has TRBV5-1 and TRBJ2-6; D may be TRBD1 (5 bases). From germline, CDR1 is SGHRS and CDR2 YFSETQ. V lost 4 bases, J lost 0 bases, and 8 bases lay in between. This CDR3 contains 15 residues. CDR3 sequence reads: CASSDDSSGANVLTF. The CDR3 coding sequence is TGCGCCAGCAGCGACGACAGCTCTGGGGCCAACGTCCTGACTTTC.

The genes are TRBV5-1 and TRBJ1-5; D not certain. Trimming removed 0 bases from V and 6 bases from J, with 7 bases in between. CDR1 is SGHRS and CDR2 is YFSETQ in the germline V gene. This CDR3 has 13 residues. CDR3 in amino acids: CASSLEGSQPQHF. The DNA for the CDR3 is TGCGCCAGCAGCTTGGAAGGGAGTCAGCCCCAGCATTTT.

The chain carries TRBV6-6 and TRBJ2-1; 10 bases fit TRBD2. Germline CDR1 is MNHNY and CDR2 is SVGAGI (reference sequence). The trim removed 3 bases at V and 6 bases at J, leaving 8 bases unmatched. The CDR3 consists of 16 residues. Here the CDR3 reads CASSYSLAGEPNEQFF. The CDR3, as DNA: TGTGCCAGCAGTTATTCTCTAGCGGGAGAGCCCAATGAGCAGTTCTTC.

The V gene is TRBV28, the J gene TRBJ1-5; D gene unclear. The CDR3 is 13 residues long. CDR1 and CDR2 (germline): MDHEN, SYDVKM. The ends were cut back, 3 bases at V and 7 bases at J, with 10 bases in the middle. For the CDR3, the DNA is TGTGCCAGCAGTTTTCTTTCCGGGCAGCCCCAGCATTTT. Translation: CASSFLSGQPQHF.

Here the CDR3 DNA reads TGTGCCAGCAGTTACAGGGGTTATGGCTACACCTTC. It codes for CASSYRGYGYTF. The gene calls are TRBV28 and TRBJ1-2; 7 bases line up with TRBD1. Germline trimming cut 4 bases from V and 5 bases from J; bases unmatched to any gene: 1. Germline assignment: CDR1 MDHEN and CDR2 SYDVKM. CDR3 length: 12 amino acids.

V and J are TRBV19 and TRBJ2-5; the D is unclear. The DNA end favors TRBJ2-7, so the J call may be wrong. Germline values: CDR1 LNHDA, CDR2 SQIVND (reference sequence). CDR3 size: 12 residues. DNA for the CDR3: TGTGCCAGTAGTATTTACAGTGGCGAGCAGTACTTC. This translates into CASSIYSGEQYF.

The CDR3 DNA follows: TGTGCCAGCAGCCTGACCCGAGGCTGCTACACCTTC. Translated: CASSLTRGCYTF. J is TRBJ1-2 and V is TRBV5-8; D is uncertain. V lost 4 bases to trimming and J lost 9 bases, with 13 bases between them. Germline values: CDR1 SGHTS, CDR2 YDEGEE. This CDR3 has 12 amino acids.

A note on this clone: The junction departs from the called germline gene at one end, perhaps through a read error. The chain couples TRBV7-9 to TRBJ2-3; tentative D call: TRBD2 (7 bases). The CDR3 is 19 residues long. Germline V CDR1 and CDR2: SEHNR, FQNEAQ (reference sequence). The CDR3 coding sequence is TGTTCCAGCCCCTCGGGGGGCGGGGTCTCCCCCGCACCTACTGGTACGCAGTATTTT. It encodes CSSPSGGGVSPAPTGTQYF.

The rearrangement joins TRBV25-1 to TRBJ2-6; D unclear. CDR1 is MGHDK, CDR2 SYGVNS, per germline. The CDR3 loop spans 13 amino acids. The V gene lost 9 bases and the J gene lost 4 bases, with 10 bases spanning the gap. For the CDR3, the DNA is TGTGCCAGTTTTTCGTCCGGGGCCAACGTCCTGACTTTC. This translates into CASFSSGANVLTF.

The chain combines TRBV14 with TRBJ1-1; no reliable D call. The CDR3 sequence is 14 residues long. Germline-derived CDR1 and CDR2 are SGHDN and FVKESK. Between the trimmed V and J ends, which lost 0 bases and 4 bases, there was a span of 9 bases. CDR3: CASSQDGGVTEAFF. CDR3 nucleotide sequence: TGTGCCAGCAGCCAAGATGGCGGGGTCACTGAAGCTTTCTTT.

The chain links TRBV19 to TRBJ2-7; no clear D gene. V was trimmed by 6 bases and J by 5 bases, leaving 14 bases between them. Germline CDR1 LNHDA, CDR2 SQIVND (reference sequence). CDR3 length equals 13 residues. The CDR3 loop reads CASSTPGWDEQYF. The CDR3 DNA sequence: TGTGCCAGTAGCACCCCGGGTTGGGACGAGCAGTACTTC. The variable domain in full, with the rest retrieved from reference TRBV19 and TRBJ2-7, is DGGITQSPKYLFRKEGQNVTLSCEQNLNHDAMYWYRQDPGQGLRLIYYSQIVNDFQKGDIAEGYSVSREKKESFPLTVTSAQKNPTAFYLCASSTPGWDEQYFGPGTRLTVT.

The J gene is TRBJ2-2, the V gene TRBV18; 8 bases are a match to TRBD1. The CDR3 runs to 18 residues. CDR1 is KGHSH and CDR2 is LQKENI in the germline V gene. V was pared by 2 bases and J by 0 bases, with 8 bases of the junction left unmatched. CDR3 sequence reads: CASSPDRGATSNTGELFF. In DNA, the CDR3 is TGTGCCAGCTCACCAGACAGGGGCGCTACTTCGAACACCGGGGAGCTGTTTTTT.

The V and J genes are TRBV29-1 and TRBJ2-3; D possibly corresponds to TRBD1 (5 bases). Germline loops: CDR1 SQVTM, CDR2 ANQGSEA. V dropped 7 bases and J dropped 1 base, with 18 bases sitting between them. The CDR3 has 15 residues. CDR3 sequence reads: CSADPDGQRTDTQYF. Written as DNA, the CDR3 is TGCAGCGCCGACCCGGACGGACAACGCACAGATACGCAGTATTTT.

The V gene is TRBV27, the J gene TRBJ1-2, with a tentative D call TRBD1 (5 bases). CDR1 MNHEY and CDR2 SMNVEV come from the germline V gene (reference sequence). The CDR3 sequence is 13 residues long. V was trimmed by 3 bases and J by 8 bases, leaving 13 bases between them. The CDR3 region is CASSLVRDRGYTF. The CDR3 DNA reads TGTGCCAGCAGTTTGGTCAGGGATCGAGGCTACACCTTC.

The CDR3 sequence is CASSFPQGGGTGANVLTF. The CDR3 DNA reads TGTGCCAGCAGCTTTCCACAGGGGGGGGGAACTGGGGCCAACGTCCTGACTTTC. The chain employs TRBV9 and TRBJ2-6, with TRBD1 as a possible D gene (8 bases). The V gene's germline CDR1 is SGDLS and CDR2 YYNGEE. The V gene lost 4 bases and the J gene lost 2 bases, with 19 bases spanning the gap. The CDR3 length is 18 residues.

This clone is medium-sized. The same CDR3 also results from other DNA sequences found in this sample. The chain couples TRBV5-6 to TRBJ2-1; D unclear. Trimming cost V 0 bases and J 10 bases, with 5 bases left between them. The V gene's germline CDR1 is SGHDT and CDR2 YYEEEE. This CDR3 has 11 residues. The CDR3 DNA follows: TGTGCCAGCAGCTTGGCGGTGGAGCAGTTCTTC. The encoded protein is CASSLAVEQFF.

The chain recombines TRBV6-5 with TRBJ1-4; D unresolved. Germline loops: CDR1 MNHEY, CDR2 SVGAGI. CDR3 length: 14 residues. Trimming shortened V by 0 bases and J by 7 bases, and 9 bases separated the two germline ends. The CDR3 region has the DNA TGTGCCAGCAGTTACTCACGGTATGGTGAAAAACTGTTTTTT. It is translated as CASSYSRYGEKLFF.

The chain recombines TRBV5-1 with TRBJ2-5; TRBD2 matches at 9 bases. CDR1 and CDR2 from the germline V gene are SGHRS and YFSETQ. The CDR3 has 13 amino acids. Losses at the gene ends were 5 bases for V and 5 bases for J; bases not matched to a gene: 4. Written as DNA, the CDR3 is TGCGCCAGCAGGTTAGCGGGAGTGGAGACCCAGTACTTC. This codes for CASRLAGVETQYF.

The chain joins TRBV13 to TRBJ2-1; a possible D gene is TRBD1 (6 bases). This CDR3 is 19 amino acids long. The V end lost 4 bases, the J end lost 0 bases, and 22 bases lay between the germline ends. Germline V lookup: CDR1 PRHDT, CDR2 FYEKMQ (reference sequence). The chain's CDR3 is CASSSTYDRPKGSYNEQFF. For the CDR3, the DNA is TGTGCCAGCAGCTCAACCTATGACAGGCCTAAGGGCTCCTACAATGAGCAGTTCTTC.

The chain recombines TRBV7-9 with TRBJ1-1, with D unresolved. Germline values: CDR1 SEHNR, CDR2 FQNEAQ (reference sequence). V shed 5 bases and J shed 4 bases, with 17 bases lying between them. The CDR3 length is 15 residues. CDR3 sequence reads: CASSPREGLTTEAFF. CDR3 DNA sequence: TGTGCCAGCAGCCCTCGGGAGGGTCTTACCACTGAAGCTTTCTTT.